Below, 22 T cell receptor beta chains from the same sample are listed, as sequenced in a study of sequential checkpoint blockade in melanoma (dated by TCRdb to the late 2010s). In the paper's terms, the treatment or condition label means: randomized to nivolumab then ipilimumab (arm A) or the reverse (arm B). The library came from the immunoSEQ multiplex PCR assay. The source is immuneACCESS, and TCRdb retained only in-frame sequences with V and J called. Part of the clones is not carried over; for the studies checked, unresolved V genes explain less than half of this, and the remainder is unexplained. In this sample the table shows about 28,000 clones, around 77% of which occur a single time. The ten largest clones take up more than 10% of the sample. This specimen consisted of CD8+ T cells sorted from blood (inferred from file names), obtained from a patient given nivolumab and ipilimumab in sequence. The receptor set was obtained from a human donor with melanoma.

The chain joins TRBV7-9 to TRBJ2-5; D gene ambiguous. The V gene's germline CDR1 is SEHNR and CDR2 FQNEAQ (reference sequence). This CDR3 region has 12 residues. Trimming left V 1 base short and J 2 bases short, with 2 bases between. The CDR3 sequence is CASSLVQETQYF. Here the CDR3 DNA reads TGTGCCAGCAGCTTAGTACAAGAGACCCAGTACTTC.

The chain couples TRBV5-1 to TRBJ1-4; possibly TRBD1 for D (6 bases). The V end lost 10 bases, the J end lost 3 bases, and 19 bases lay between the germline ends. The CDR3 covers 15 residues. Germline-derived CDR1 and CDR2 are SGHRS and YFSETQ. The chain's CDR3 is CAGKGVGRANEKLFF. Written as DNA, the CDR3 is TGCGCCGGAAAGGGGGTTGGGAGGGCTAATGAAAAACTGTTTTTT.

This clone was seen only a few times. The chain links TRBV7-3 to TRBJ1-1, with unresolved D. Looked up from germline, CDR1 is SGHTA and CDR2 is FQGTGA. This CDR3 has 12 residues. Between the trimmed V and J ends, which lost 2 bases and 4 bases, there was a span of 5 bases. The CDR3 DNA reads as TGTGCCAGCAGCTTAGAAGCCACTGAAGCTTTCTTT. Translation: CASSLEATEAFF. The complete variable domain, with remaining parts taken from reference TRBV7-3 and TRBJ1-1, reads GAGVSQTPSNKVTEKGKYVELRCDPISGHTALYWYRQSLGQGPEFLIYFQGTGAADDSGLPNDRFFAVRPEGSVSTLKIQRTERGDSAVYLCASSLEATEAFFGQGTRLTVV.

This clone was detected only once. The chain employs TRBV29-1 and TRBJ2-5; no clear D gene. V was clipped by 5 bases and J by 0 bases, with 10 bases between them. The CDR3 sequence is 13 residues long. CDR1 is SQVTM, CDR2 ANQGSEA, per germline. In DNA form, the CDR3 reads TGCAGCGTTAAGGCGGCTAACCAAGAGACCCAGTACTTC. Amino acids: CSVKAANQETQYF.

CDR3 sequence reads: CASSLEQVGPYNEQFF. In DNA form, the CDR3 reads TGCGCCAGCAGCTTGGAACAGGTGGGGCCCTACAATGAGCAGTTCTTC. The rearrangement uses TRBV5-1 and TRBJ2-1, with D maybe TRBD1 (5 bases). Germline V CDR1 and CDR2: SGHRS, YFSETQ. CDR3 size: 16 residues. V shed 0 bases and J shed 2 bases, with 12 bases lying between them.

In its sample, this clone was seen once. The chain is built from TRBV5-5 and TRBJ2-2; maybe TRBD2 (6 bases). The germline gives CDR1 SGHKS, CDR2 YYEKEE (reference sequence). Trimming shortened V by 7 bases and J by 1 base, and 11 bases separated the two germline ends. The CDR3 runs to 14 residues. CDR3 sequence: CASERRVNTGELFF. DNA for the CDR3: TGTGCCAGCGAGAGGAGGGTGAACACCGGGGAGCTGTTTTTT. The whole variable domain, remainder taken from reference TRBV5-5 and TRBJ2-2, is DAGVTQSPTHLIKTRGQQVTLRCSPISGHKSVSWYQQVLGQGPQFIFQYYEKEERGRGNFPDRFSARQFPNYSSELNVNALLLGDSALYLCASERRVNTGELFFGEGSRLTVL.

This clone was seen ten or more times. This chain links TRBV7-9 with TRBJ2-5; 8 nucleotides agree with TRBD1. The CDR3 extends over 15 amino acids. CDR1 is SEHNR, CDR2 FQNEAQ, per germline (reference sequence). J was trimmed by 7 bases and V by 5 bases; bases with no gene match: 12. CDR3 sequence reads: CASSPQDREEGTQYF. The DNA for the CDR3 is TGTGCCAGCAGCCCACAGGACAGGGAGGAGGGGACCCAGTACTTC.

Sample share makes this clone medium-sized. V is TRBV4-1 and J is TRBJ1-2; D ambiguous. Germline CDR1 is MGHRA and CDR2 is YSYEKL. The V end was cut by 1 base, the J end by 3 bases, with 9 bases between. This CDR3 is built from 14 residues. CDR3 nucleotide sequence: TGCGCCAGCAGCCAAGGTACTGCCTACTATGGCTACACCTTC. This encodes CASSQGTAYYGYTF.

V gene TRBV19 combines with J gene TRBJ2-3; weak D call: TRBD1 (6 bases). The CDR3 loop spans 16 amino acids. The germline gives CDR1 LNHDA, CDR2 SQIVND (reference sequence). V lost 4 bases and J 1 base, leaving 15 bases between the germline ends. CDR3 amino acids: CASSTQGPVGTDTQYF. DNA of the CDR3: TGTGCCAGTAGTACGCAGGGGCCCGTGGGCACAGATACGCAGTATTTT.

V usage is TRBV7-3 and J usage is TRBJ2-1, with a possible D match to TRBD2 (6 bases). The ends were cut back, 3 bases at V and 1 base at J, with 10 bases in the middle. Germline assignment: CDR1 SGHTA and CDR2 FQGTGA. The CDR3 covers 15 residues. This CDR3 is CASSLDAGSYNEQFF. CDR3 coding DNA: TGTGCCAGCAGCTTGGATGCGGGATCCTACAATGAGCAGTTCTTC.

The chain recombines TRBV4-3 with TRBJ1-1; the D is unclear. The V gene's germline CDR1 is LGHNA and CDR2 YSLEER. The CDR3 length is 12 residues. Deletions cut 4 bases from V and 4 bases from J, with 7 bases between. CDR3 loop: CASSRGGTEAFF. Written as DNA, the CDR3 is TGCGCCAGCAGCCGGGGAGGCACTGAAGCTTTCTTT.

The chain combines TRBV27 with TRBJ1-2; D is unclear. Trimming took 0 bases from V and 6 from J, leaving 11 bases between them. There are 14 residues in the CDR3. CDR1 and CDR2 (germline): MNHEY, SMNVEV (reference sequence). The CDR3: CASSLSPRGNGYTF. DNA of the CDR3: TGTGCCAGCAGTTTATCCCCGCGCGGAAATGGCTACACCTTC.

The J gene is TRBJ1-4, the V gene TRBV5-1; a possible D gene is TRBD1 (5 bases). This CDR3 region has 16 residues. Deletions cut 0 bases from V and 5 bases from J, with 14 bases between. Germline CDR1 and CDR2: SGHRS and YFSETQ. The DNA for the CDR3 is TGCGCCAGCAGCTTGGAGGGCGGGGCAGGGAATGAAAAACTGTTTTTT. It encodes CASSLEGGAGNEKLFF.

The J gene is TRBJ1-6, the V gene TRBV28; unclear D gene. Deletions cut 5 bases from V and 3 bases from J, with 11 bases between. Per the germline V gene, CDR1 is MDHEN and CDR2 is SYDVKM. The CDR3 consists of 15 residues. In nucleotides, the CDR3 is TGTGCCAGCAGTCCCCCTCGGGTCTATAATTCACCCCTCCACTTT. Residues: CASSPPRVYNSPLHF.

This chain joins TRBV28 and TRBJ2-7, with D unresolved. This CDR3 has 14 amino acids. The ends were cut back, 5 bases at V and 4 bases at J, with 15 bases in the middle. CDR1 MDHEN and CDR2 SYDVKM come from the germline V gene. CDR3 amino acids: CASSARMGKYEQYF. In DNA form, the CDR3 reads TGTGCCAGCAGTGCCCGGATGGGCAAGTACGAGCAGTACTTC.

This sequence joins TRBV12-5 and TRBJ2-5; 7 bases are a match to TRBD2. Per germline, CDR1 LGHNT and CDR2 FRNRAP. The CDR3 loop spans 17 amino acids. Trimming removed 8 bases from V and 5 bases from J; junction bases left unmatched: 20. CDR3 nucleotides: TGTGCTAGTACGGGGGGTCTGGGCGCAACTGGGGGGGAGACCCAGTACTTC. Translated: CASTGGLGATGGETQYF. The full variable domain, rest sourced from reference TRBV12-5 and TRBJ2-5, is DARVTQTPRHKVTEMGQEVTMRCQPILGHNTVFWYRQTMMQGLELLAYFRNRAPLDDSGMPKDRFSAEMPDATLATLKIQPSEPRDSAVYFCASTGGLGATGGETQYFGPGTRLLVL.

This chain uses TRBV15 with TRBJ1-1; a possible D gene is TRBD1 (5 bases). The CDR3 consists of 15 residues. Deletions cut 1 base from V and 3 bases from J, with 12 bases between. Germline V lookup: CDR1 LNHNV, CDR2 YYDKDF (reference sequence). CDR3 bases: TGTGCCACCAGCAGAGTAGGCAGGGCGGACACTGAAGCTTTCTTT. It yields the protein CATSRVGRADTEAFF.

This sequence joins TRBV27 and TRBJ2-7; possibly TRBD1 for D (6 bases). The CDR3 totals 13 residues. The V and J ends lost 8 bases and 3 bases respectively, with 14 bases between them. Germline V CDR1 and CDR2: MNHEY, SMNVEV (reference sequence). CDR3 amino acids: CASSLQGSYEQYF. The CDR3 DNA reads TGTGCCAGCTCCCTACAGGGAAGCTACGAGCAGTACTTC.

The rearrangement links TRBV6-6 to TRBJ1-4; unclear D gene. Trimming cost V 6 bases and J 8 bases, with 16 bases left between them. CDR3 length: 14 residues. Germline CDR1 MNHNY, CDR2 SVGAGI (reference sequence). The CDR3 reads CASRSRGLREKLFF. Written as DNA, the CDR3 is TGTGCCAGCAGGTCCAGAGGCTTGAGGGAAAAACTGTTTTTT.

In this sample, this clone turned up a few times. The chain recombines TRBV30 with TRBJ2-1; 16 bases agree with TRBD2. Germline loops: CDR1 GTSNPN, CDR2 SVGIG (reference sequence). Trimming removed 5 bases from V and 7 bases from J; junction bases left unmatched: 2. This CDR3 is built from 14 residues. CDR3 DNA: TGTGCCTGGGGGACTAGCGGGGGGGGAAATGAGCAGTTCTTC. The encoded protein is CAWGTSGGGNEQFF. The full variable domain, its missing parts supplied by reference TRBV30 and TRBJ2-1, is SQTIHQWPATLVQPVGSPLSLECTVEGTSNPNLYWYRQAAGRGLQLLFYSVGIGQISSEVPQNLSASRPQDRQFILSSKKLLLSDSGFYLCAWGTSGGGNEQFFGPGTRLTVL.

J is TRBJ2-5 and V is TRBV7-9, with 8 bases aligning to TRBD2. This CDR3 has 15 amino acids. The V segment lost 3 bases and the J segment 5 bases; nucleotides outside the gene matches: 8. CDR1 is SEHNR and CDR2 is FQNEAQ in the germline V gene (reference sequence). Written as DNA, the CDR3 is TGTGCCAGCAGCTTTGGAGCGGGGGCCGGTGAGACCCAGTACTTC. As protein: CASSFGAGAGETQYF.

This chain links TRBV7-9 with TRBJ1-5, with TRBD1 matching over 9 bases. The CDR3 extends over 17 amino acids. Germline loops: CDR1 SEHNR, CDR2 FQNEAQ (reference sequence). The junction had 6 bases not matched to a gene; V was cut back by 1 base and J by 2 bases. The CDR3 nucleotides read TGTGCCAGCAGCTTAGGCTGGGACAGGGCGGGCAATCAGCCCCAGCATTTT. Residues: CASSLGWDRAGNQPQHF.